The 8 T cell receptor beta chains below were found in one sample sequenced in a study of CD8 T cells in Susac syndrome. The authors reverse transcribed roughly 0.5 to 1 ug RNA with random hexamers. TCRdb re-derived calls from the immunoSEQ multiplex PCR reads in MiXCR, one entry per CDR3 protein. The profile covers a few hundred thousand distinct CDR3 sequences, with 85% appearing a single time and around 0.2% taken by the ten largest. Input material: CD8+ T cells from PBMCs. These receptors all stem from a human donor with multiple sclerosis.

The rearrangement links TRBV18 to TRBJ1-5; TRBD1 is a possible D gene (5 bases). CDR1 KGHSH and CDR2 LQKENI come from the germline V gene. This CDR3 contains 16 residues. The V and J ends lost 6 bases and 0 bases respectively, with 15 bases between them. The CDR3 reads CASSRLRVPSNQPQHF. CDR3 sequence (DNA): TGTGCCAGCTCTCGACTCAGGGTTCCTAGCAATCAGCCCCAGCATTTT.

The chain combines TRBV9 with TRBJ2-2; TRBD1 or TRBD2 may be the D gene (5 bases each). The CDR3 totals 16 residues. Germline CDR1 reads SGDLS; CDR2 reads YYNGEE. The V and J ends lost 7 bases and 2 bases respectively, with 18 bases between them. The CDR3 protein is CASSVGELGNTGELFF. The CDR3 coding sequence is TGTGCCAGCTCTGTAGGGGAGCTCGGTAACACCGGGGAGCTGTTTTTT.

This chain uses TRBV5-1 with TRBJ2-7; the match to TRBD1 covers 10 bases. The trim removed 0 bases at V and 5 bases at J, leaving 5 bases unmatched. Germline CDR1 is SGHRS and CDR2 is YFSETQ. The CDR3 extends over 15 amino acids. CDR3 coding DNA: TGCGCCAGCAGCTTGGAAGGGACAGGGGACCACGAGCAGTACTTC. As protein: CASSLEGTGDHEQYF.

The V and J genes are TRBV14 and TRBJ2-5, with TRBD2 identical over 9 bases. Germline trimming cut 4 bases from V and 5 bases from J; bases unmatched to any gene: 5. CDR3 length: 14 amino acids. Germline CDR1 is SGHDN and CDR2 is FVKESK. CDR3 amino acids: CASSLRTSVETQYF. As DNA, the CDR3 is TGTGCCAGCAGCCTGCGGACTAGCGTCGAGACCCAGTACTTC.

In its sample, this clonotype was seen a few times. V usage is TRBV7-9 and J usage is TRBJ2-3; TRBD2 might be the D (5 bases). The V gene lost 2 bases and the J gene lost 4 bases, with 19 bases spanning the gap. The germline V gene encodes CDR1 SEHNR and CDR2 FQNEAQ (reference sequence). The CDR3 loop spans 17 amino acids. CDR3 DNA: TGTGCCAGCAGCTTAAGTTTGGAACTCCAGAGGGCAGATACGCAGTATTTT. Translation gives CASSLSLELQRADTQYF.

This clonotype was counted between two and nine times. The V call is TRBV6-1, the J call TRBJ1-3; TRBD1 might be the D (5 bases). The germline CDR1 and CDR2 sequences are MNHNS and SASEGT. The CDR3 totals 14 residues. V lost 6 bases and J 4 bases, leaving 13 bases between the germline ends. CDR3 residues: CASSRQGPGNTIYF. DNA for the CDR3: TGTGCCAGCAGCCGCCAGGGTCCCGGAAACACCATATATTTT.

This chain links TRBV9 with TRBJ2-7; 9 bases line up with TRBD1. The CDR3 consists of 15 residues. Germline loops: CDR1 SGDLS, CDR2 YYNGEE. Trimming cost V 0 bases and J 2 bases; bases outside gene matches: 3. The CDR3 is CASSVGGTGTYEQYF. The CDR3 nucleotides are TGTGCCAGCAGCGTAGGGGGGACAGGGACCTACGAGCAGTACTTC. Using reference TRBV9 and TRBJ2-7 for the parts outside the CDR3, the full variable domain is DSGVTQTPKHLITATGQRVTLRCSPRSGDLSVYWYQQSLDQGLQFLIQYYNGEERAKGNILERFSAQQFPDLHSELNLSSLELGDSALYFCASSVGGTGTYEQYFGPGTRLTVT.

This clonotype was detected once. The rearrangement joins TRBV4-3 to TRBJ2-5; D might be TRBD2 (6 bases). The germline CDR1 and CDR2 sequences are LGHNA and YSLEER. The CDR3 consists of 15 residues. V shed 0 bases and J shed 1 base, with 9 bases lying between them. CDR3 bases: TGCGCCAGCAGCCAAGACGCGGGACCCCAAGAGACCCAGTACTTC. Protein product: CASSQDAGPQETQYF.